This paragraph reports one TCR beta chain. As yet, its antigen is unknown. Per CD8+ T cell subset, triplicate sorts of some 300,000 cells each were done. CDR1 and CDR2 from the germline V gene are SGHTA and FQGTGA. The length of the CDR3 is 15 residues. This entry belongs to a study of CXCR3-negative and CXCR3-positive naive CD8 T cells. The study's findings and limits: Naive cells that were CXCR3-positive had more hydrophobic TRB CDR3s (compared with CXCR3-negative naive cells).

Libraries were UMI-labeled 5' RACE TRB cDNA. TCRdb re-called the 5' RACE reads; one entry per CDR3 protein, DNA not given. The sample totals 60,000 to 70,000 distinct CDR3 sequences. The receptor comes from a human donor in good health. Some clones in this sample may be carry-over from other donors' samples. The chain joins TRBV7-3 to TRBJ2-7. Specimen: naive CXCR3+ CD8+ T cells from blood. Subset specified: CD45RO-CCR7+CD27+CD95- naive CD8+ T cells expressing CXCR3 (TNR3+). CDR3 sequence reads: CASSLTAGSPYEQYF.